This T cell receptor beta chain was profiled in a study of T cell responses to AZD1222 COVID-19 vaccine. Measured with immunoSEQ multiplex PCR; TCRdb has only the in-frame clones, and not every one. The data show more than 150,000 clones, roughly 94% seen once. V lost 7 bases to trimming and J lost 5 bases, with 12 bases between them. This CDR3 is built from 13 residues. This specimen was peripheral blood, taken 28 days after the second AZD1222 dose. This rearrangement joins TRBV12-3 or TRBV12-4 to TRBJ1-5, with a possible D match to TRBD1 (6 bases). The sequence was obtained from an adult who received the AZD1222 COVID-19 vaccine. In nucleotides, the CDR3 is TGTGCCAGCACTCTAAGGGGGGATCAGCCCCAGCATTTT. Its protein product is CASTLRGDQPQHF.